This T cell receptor beta chain was sequenced during a study of a mutant IDH1 vaccine in newly diagnosed glioma. Study information: Former treatment meant radiotherapy, temozolomide, or both; the majority had gotten both.

As for time point: baseline, week 1 (first vaccination visit). Described treatment: pre-vaccination baseline after standard-of-care therapy. CDR1 and CDR2 from the germline V gene are SEHNR and FQNEAQ (reference sequence). This CDR3 has 14 residues. The germline V and J ends were trimmed by 5 bases and 2 bases, with 13 bases remaining between them. Worth noting for this clone: What it binds is not known.

The assay was immunoSEQ multiplex PCR, and TCRdb's table has in-frame clones only and misses some. Among more than 80,000 clones listed, under 90% were seen once. Regarding the study as a whole: Pseudoprogression looked unconnected to shifts in top peripheral T cell clonotypes.

V gene TRBV7-9 combines with J gene TRBJ2-7; D gene uncertain. Sequenced material: PBMCs, taken from a glioma patient treated with radiotherapy, temozolomide or both. The TCR was taken from a woman aged 50 to 60 with glioma. The CDR3 DNA is TGTGCCAGCAGCCAAGACCCGAAAACCTACGAGCAGTACTTC. It yields the protein CASSQDPKTYEQYF. Together with reference TRBV7-9 and TRBJ2-7, the CDR3 gives the full variable domain: DTGVSQNPRHKITKRGQNVTFRCDPISEHNRLYWYRQTLGQGPEFLTYFQNEAQLEKSRLLSDRFSAERPKGSFSTLEIQRTEQGDSAMYLCASSQDPKTYEQYFGPGTRLTVT.